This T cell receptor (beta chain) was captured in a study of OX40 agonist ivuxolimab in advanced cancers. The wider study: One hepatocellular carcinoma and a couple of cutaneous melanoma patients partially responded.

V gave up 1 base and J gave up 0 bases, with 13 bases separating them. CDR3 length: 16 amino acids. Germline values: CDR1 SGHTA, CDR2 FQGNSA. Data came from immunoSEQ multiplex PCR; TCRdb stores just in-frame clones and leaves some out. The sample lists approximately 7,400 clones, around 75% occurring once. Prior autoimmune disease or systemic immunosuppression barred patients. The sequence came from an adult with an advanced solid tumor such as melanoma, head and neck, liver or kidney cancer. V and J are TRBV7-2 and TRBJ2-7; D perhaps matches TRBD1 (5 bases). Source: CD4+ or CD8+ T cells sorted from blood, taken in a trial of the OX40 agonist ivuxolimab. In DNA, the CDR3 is TGTGCCAGCAGCTTAGTTTTCGGACAAGGCTCCTACGAGCAGTACTTC. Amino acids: CASSLVFGQGSYEQYF.